These 22 T cell receptor beta chains came from one sample sequenced in a study of cytomegalovirus exposure and HLA in healthy donors. The study ran its PCR with 60 Vbeta and 13 Jbeta primers. Only in-frame clones appear in the TCRdb table, and some are missing; sequencing was by immunoSEQ multiplex PCR. Its table records under 90,000 clones. The sequencing sample was made of PBMCs. The receptors here all came from a man in his fifties in good health and CMV-seropositive.

The rearrangement joins TRBV5-1 to TRBJ2-7; 16 bases match TRBD2. There are 16 residues in the CDR3. CDR1 is SGHRS and CDR2 is YFSETQ in the germline V gene. V lost 3 bases to trimming and J lost 6 bases; unmatched junction nucleotides: 6. As DNA, the CDR3 is TGCGCCAGCAGCTCCGGGACTAGCGGGAGGGCTGGCGAGCAGTACTTC. Amino acid sequence: CASSSGTSGRAGEQYF.

V and J are TRBV5-6 and TRBJ2-5; a weak D match, TRBD2 (6 bases). CDR3 length: 14 residues. Germline V lookup: CDR1 SGHDT, CDR2 YYEEEE. V was cut by 4 bases and J by 6 bases, with 16 bases left in between. The CDR3 loop is CASSPPGLLQTQYF. CDR3 in DNA: TGTGCCAGCAGCCCCCCGGGACTCCTCCAGACCCAGTACTTC.

This sequence joins TRBV9 and TRBJ2-1; 11 nucleotides match TRBD2. Germline values: CDR1 SGDLS, CDR2 YYNGEE. After removal of 0 bases from V and 2 bases from J, the junction contained 1 base not matched to a gene. This CDR3 spans 16 amino acids. The DNA of the CDR3 is TGTGCCAGCAGCGTAGTAGCGGGAGGGCCCTACAATGAGCAGTTCTTC. This gives the protein CASSVVAGGPYNEQFF.

This CDR3 reads CASSQPGADRNTEAFF. The DNA for the CDR3 is TGTGCCAGTAGTCAACCAGGGGCAGACAGGAACACTGAAGCTTTCTTT. The chain carries TRBV19 and TRBJ1-1; D possibly corresponds to TRBD1 (6 bases). Looked up from germline, CDR1 is LNHDA and CDR2 is SQIVND (reference sequence). V was clipped by 5 bases and J by 1 base, with 17 bases between them. This CDR3 contains 16 residues.

The CDR3 protein is CASSEDRPLYGYTF. CDR3 coding DNA: TGTGCCAGCAGTGAAGACAGGCCGCTCTATGGCTACACCTTC. The J gene is TRBJ1-2, the V gene TRBV25-1; D might be TRBD1 (6 bases). The CDR3 covers 14 residues. The germline V gene encodes CDR1 MGHDK and CDR2 SYGVNS. Trimming pared 2 bases from V and 4 bases from J, leaving 11 bases between.

The chain joins TRBV4-2 to TRBJ2-1, with D tentatively TRBD2 (6 bases). Germline lookup yields CDR1 LGHNA and CDR2 YNFKEQ. The CDR3 consists of 14 residues. Trimming removed 2 bases at V and 7 bases at J, with 12 bases between. Here the CDR3 DNA reads TGTGCCAGCAGCCAATGGGCTAGCGTGAATGAGCAGTTCTTC. Its translation: CASSQWASVNEQFF.

The chain carries TRBV30 and TRBJ1-1; 9 bases are a match to TRBD1. The germline gives CDR1 GTSNPN, CDR2 SVGIG (reference sequence). The junction had 1 base not matched to a gene; V was cut back by 1 base and J by 4 bases. CDR3 length equals 13 residues. The CDR3 coding sequence is TGTGCCTGGAGTGGGACAGGGGCCACTGAAGCTTTCTTT. Protein sequence: CAWSGTGATEAFF. The entire variable domain, with the rest obtained from reference TRBV30 and TRBJ1-1, is as follows: SQTIHQWPATLVQPVGSPLSLECTVEGTSNPNLYWYRQAAGRGLQLLFYSVGIGQISSEVPQNLSASRPQDRQFILSSKKLLLSDSGFYLCAWSGTGATEAFFGQGTRLTVV.

The CDR3 reads CASAVRGNYGYTF. The DNA of the CDR3 is TGTGCCAGTGCCGTAAGGGGGAACTATGGCTACACCTTC. The chain links TRBV19 to TRBJ1-2; a weak D match, TRBD1 (6 bases). The CDR3 covers 13 residues. Trimming cost V 8 bases and J 2 bases, with 12 bases left between them. Germline V gene sequence: CDR1 LNHDA, CDR2 SQIVND (reference sequence). The variable domain in full, completed from reference TRBV19 and TRBJ1-2, reads DGGITQSPKYLFRKEGQNVTLSCEQNLNHDAMYWYRQDPGQGLRLIYYSQIVNDFQKGDIAEGYSVSREKKESFPLTVTSAQKNPTAFYLCASAVRGNYGYTFGSGTRLTVV.

The gene calls are TRBV5-1 and TRBJ2-5; tentatively, D is TRBD2 (6 bases). The V gene's germline CDR1 is SGHRS and CDR2 YFSETQ. This CDR3 has 15 amino acids. The V and J ends lost 0 bases and 5 bases respectively, with 14 bases between them. The CDR3 reads CASSLGLGGTETQYF. Here the CDR3 DNA reads TGCGCCAGCAGCTTGGGTCTGGGGGGAACTGAGACCCAGTACTTC.

The chain joins TRBV7-9 to TRBJ2-7; a possible D gene is TRBD2 (6 bases). Trimming removed 5 bases from V and 0 bases from J, with 23 bases in between. Germline values: CDR1 SEHNR, CDR2 FQNEAQ (reference sequence). The CDR3 runs to 18 residues. The CDR3 loop is CASSGRWGARESSYEQYF. CDR3 in DNA: TGTGCCAGCAGCGGGAGGTGGGGAGCCAGGGAGAGCTCCTACGAGCAGTACTTC.

This rearrangement joins TRBV30 to TRBJ1-5; D might be TRBD1 (5 bases). CDR1 and CDR2 (germline): GTSNPN, SVGIG (reference sequence). This CDR3 is built from 16 residues. The V gene lost 0 bases and the J gene lost 7 bases, with 19 bases spanning the gap. CDR3 loop: CAWSVPGRSGRQPQHF. As DNA, the CDR3 is TGTGCCTGGAGTGTCCCAGGGCGATCGGGTAGGCAGCCCCAGCATTTT.

V is TRBV5-4 and J is TRBJ2-3; TRBD1 is a possible D gene (5 bases). Germline-derived CDR1 and CDR2 are SGHNT and YYREEE (reference sequence). Trimming shortened V by 0 bases and J by 8 bases, and 10 bases separated the two germline ends. The CDR3 has 13 residues. The DNA for the CDR3 is TGTGCCAGCAGCTTGGAGGGGCACGGTACGCAGTATTTT. Protein: CASSLEGHGTQYF.

This rearrangement joins TRBV25-1 to TRBJ1-2; 8 bases align to TRBD1. With 4 bases clipped from V and 5 bases from J, the junction kept 6 bases outside the gene matches. This CDR3 comprises 14 residues. The germline V gene encodes CDR1 MGHDK and CDR2 SYGVNS. DNA of the CDR3: TGTGCCAGCAGTGGAGGACAGGGTCGGTATGGCTACACCTTC. Translation gives CASSGGQGRYGYTF.

The V call is TRBV29-1, the J call TRBJ2-6; no clear D. The germline V gene has CDR1 SQVTM and CDR2 ANQGSEA. V was pared by 5 bases and J by 0 bases, with 2 bases between. This CDR3 is built from 12 residues. The CDR3 nucleotides read TGCAGCGTTCACTCTGGGGCCAACGTCCTGACTTTC. Its protein is CSVHSGANVLTF.

A note on this clone: A junction end diverges from the germline sequence, so it may reflect a read error. The chain is built from TRBV27 and TRBJ2-1; maybe TRBD2 (5 bases). The CDR3 is 14 amino acids. The germline V gene encodes CDR1 MNHEY and CDR2 SMNVEV (reference sequence). This CDR3 reads CASSLRVDWESLIF. In DNA, the CDR3 is TGTGCCAGCAGTTTAAGGGTCGACTGGGAGTCGCTGATCTTC.

As DNA, the CDR3 is TGTGCCAGCAGCGTAACCACCAGACAGGGCAGCCATGGCTACACCTTC. Its protein is CASSVTTRQGSHGYTF. The rearrangement uses TRBV9 and TRBJ1-2; 7 bases are a match to TRBD1. Germline V lookup: CDR1 SGDLS, CDR2 YYNGEE. The CDR3 sequence is 16 residues long. V gave up 1 base and J gave up 6 bases; unmatched junction bases: 12.

This rearrangement joins TRBV11-3 to TRBJ1-3; a possible D gene is TRBD1 (5 bases). The CDR3 sequence is 15 residues long. The V and J ends lost 5 bases and 4 bases respectively, with 15 bases between them. Per the germline V gene, CDR1 is SGHNT and CDR2 is YENEEA. The CDR3 region is CASSLQDTAGNTIYF. The CDR3, as DNA: TGTGCCAGCAGCCTCCAGGACACCGCGGGAAACACCATATATTTT.

The chain is built from TRBV27 and TRBJ2-3, with D perhaps matching TRBD1 (8 bases). The CDR3 sequence is 17 residues long. V was shortened by 2 bases and J by 4 bases, with 19 bases between the two germline ends. Per the germline V gene, CDR1 is MNHEY and CDR2 is SMNVEV (reference sequence). The CDR3 DNA sequence: TGTGCCAGCAGTTTAAAGCGTCTAACAGGGGGGGCAGATACGCAGTATTTT. Translation: CASSLKRLTGGADTQYF.

The chain is built from TRBV7-2 and TRBJ1-2; perhaps TRBD1 as D (6 bases). The CDR3 is 15 residues long. CDR1 SGHTA and CDR2 FQGNSA come from the germline V gene. The V end was cut by 3 bases, the J end by 3 bases, with 14 bases between. In DNA, the CDR3 is TGTGCCAGCAGCTTCCCTTGGGGGGGCGACTATGGCTACACCTTC. The encoded protein is CASSFPWGGDYGYTF.

This sequence joins TRBV5-8 and TRBJ2-3, with D perhaps TRBD2 (5 bases). The CDR3 contains 13 residues. V gave up 5 bases and J gave up 0 bases, with 7 bases separating them. Germline V CDR1 and CDR2: SGHTS, YDEGEE. CDR3 sequence (DNA): TGTGCCAGCAGGGAGGCCAGCACAGATACGCAGTATTTT. It is translated as CASREASTDTQYF. The full variable domain, rest sourced from reference TRBV5-8 and TRBJ2-3, is EAGVTQSPTHLIKTRGQQATLRCSPISGHTSVYWYQQALGLGLQFLLWYDEGEERNRGNFPPRFSGRQFPNYSSELNVNALELEDSALYLCASREASTDTQYFGPGTRLTVL.

This chain connects TRBV18 to TRBJ2-5; the D is unclear. The germline CDR1 and CDR2 sequences are KGHSH and LQKENI. The CDR3 runs to 16 residues. Trimming cost V 3 bases and J 3 bases, with 17 bases left between them. The CDR3 here is CASSPGFPLLKETQYF. The CDR3 DNA is TGTGCCAGCTCACCCGGTTTCCCCCTACTCAAAGAGACCCAGTACTTC.

V and J are TRBV5-4 and TRBJ1-2; D gene unclear. CDR3 length: 13 residues. Between the trimmed V and J ends, which lost 2 bases and 0 bases, there was a span of 5 bases. Germline V gene lookup returns CDR1 SGHNT and CDR2 YYREEE (reference sequence). Here the CDR3 DNA reads TGTGCCAGCAGCTTCGGGACTAACTATGGCTACACCTTC. Its translation: CASSFGTNYGYTF.